This T cell receptor (beta chain) is from a study of identical twins. Each cDNA held unique molecular identifiers, and template switching gave it a universal primer site. MiXCR, applied by TCRdb to the 5' RACE reads, yields one record per CDR3 protein. Here the sample spans approximately 410,000 distinct CDR3 sequences, less than 20% being singletons. On this clonotype: Its antigen is unknown.

Study-level findings and limits: Out-of-frame beta chain sequences displayed weaker excess sharing between twins. Abundant beta clonotypes from cord blood bore fewer insertions; memory repertoires lacked this pattern. Monozygotic twins shared more out-of-frame TCR alpha than recombination models predicted.

The sequenced sample was naive T cells sorted from blood. The sequence derives from a middle-aged man in good health.

The chain's CDR3 is CSAPQTGSKEQFF. Written as DNA, the CDR3 is TGCAGTGCGCCGCAGACAGGGTCGAAGGAGCAGTTCTTC. This chain connects TRBV20-1 to TRBJ2-1; 7 bases are shared with TRBD1. V was pared by 6 bases and J by 10 bases, with 12 bases of the junction left unmatched. Per germline, CDR1 DFQATT and CDR2 SNEGSKA (reference sequence). The CDR3 contains 13 residues.